These 25 T cell receptor beta chains were all obtained from the same sample, sequenced in a study of type 1 and type 2 diabetes patients. Genomic DNA was the PCR template. The TCR beta CDR3 region was amplified using 30 forward and 13 reverse primers. Via MiXCR, TCRdb re-called the multiplex PCR reads, giving one row per CDR3 protein. The table lists around 300,000 distinct CDR3 sequences, more than 45% of them singletons. The sequenced sample consisted of peripheral blood mononuclear cells (PBMCs). The receptors were gathered from a man in his late teens or twenties with type 2 diabetes.

This clonotype was seen repeatedly, ten times or more. The V gene is TRBV15, the J gene TRBJ2-5; D remains unclear. Trimming left V 1 base short and J 7 bases short, with 13 bases between. Germline V lookup: CDR1 LNHNV, CDR2 YYDKDF (reference sequence). The CDR3 extends over 14 amino acids. The DNA for the CDR3 is TGTGCCACCAGCAGAGGGGCAGGTGGTACGACCCAGTACTTC. It specifies CATSRGAGGTTQYF.

In this sample, this clonotype turned up a few times. This chain connects TRBV30 to TRBJ1-1; D not certain. CDR1 is GTSNPN and CDR2 is SVGIG in the germline V gene (reference sequence). This CDR3 region has 13 residues. This CDR3 is CVQRALENTEAFF. The CDR3 region has the DNA TGTGTCCAACGGGCGCTTGAGAACACTGAAGCTTTCTTT. The full variable domain, with the rest looked up from reference TRBV30 and TRBJ1-1, is SQTIHQWPATLVQPVGSPLSLECTVEGTSNPNLYWYRQAAGRGLQLLFYSVGIGQISSEVPQNLSASRPQDRQFILSSKKLLLSDSGFYLCVQRALENTEAFFGQGTRLTVV.

The rearrangement links TRBV11-1 to TRBJ2-7; no firm D call. V was trimmed by 1 base and J by 5 bases, leaving 6 bases between them. CDR1 is SGHAT and CDR2 is FQDESV in the germline V gene (reference sequence). This CDR3 has 12 residues. CDR3 sequence reads: CASSLVANEQYF. CDR3 nucleotide sequence: TGTGCCAGCAGCTTAGTGGCCAACGAGCAGTACTTC.

In its sample, this clonotype was seen a few times. The gene calls are TRBV7-2 and TRBJ1-4; the D gene is possibly TRBD1 (6 bases). V was cut by 2 bases and J by 9 bases, with 13 bases left in between. Germline V gives CDR1 SGHTA, CDR2 FQGNSA. The CDR3 contains 14 residues. For the CDR3, the DNA is TGTGCCAGCAGCTTACAGGGGAGGGGGAAAAAACTGTTTTTT. It encodes CASSLQGRGKKLFF.

The chain joins TRBV5-1 to TRBJ1-6, with D possibly matching TRBD1 (5 bases). The V gene's germline CDR1 is SGHRS and CDR2 YFSETQ. V was cut by 5 bases and J by 8 bases, with 11 bases left in between. The CDR3 has 13 amino acids. The CDR3 region is CASRDNPDSPLHF. As DNA, the CDR3 is TGCGCCAGCAGGGACAATCCGGATTCACCCCTCCACTTT. Filled out from reference TRBV5-1 and TRBJ1-6, the complete variable domain reads KAGVTQTPRYLIKTRGQQVTLSCSPISGHRSVSWYQQTPGQGLQFLFEYFSETQRNKGNFPGRFSGRQFSNSRSEMNVSTLELGDSALYLCASRDNPDSPLHFGNGTRLTVT.

V and J are TRBV7-6 and TRBJ2-5; TRBD2 is a possible D gene (6 bases). V shed 6 bases and J shed 3 bases, with 14 bases lying between them. There are 14 residues in the CDR3. Germline V CDR1 and CDR2: SGHVS, FNYEAQ. CDR3 in amino acids: CASREGTTKETQYF. The CDR3 nucleotides read TGTGCCAGCAGGGAGGGCACAACCAAAGAGACCCAGTACTTC.

This chain joins TRBV5-6 and TRBJ1-2, with TRBD1 matching 10 bases. V gave up 0 bases and J gave up 7 bases; unmatched junction bases: 3. CDR1 is SGHDT and CDR2 is YYEEEE in the germline V gene. CDR3 size: 14 residues. The DNA of the CDR3 is TGTGCCAGCAGCTTGGGACAGGGGGCGTTTGGCTACACCTTC. Translation gives CASSLGQGAFGYTF.

V is TRBV3-1 and J is TRBJ1-1; unclear D gene. Trimming removed 5 bases from V and 0 bases from J, with 22 bases in between. CDR3 size: 18 residues. Germline lookup yields CDR1 LGHDT and CDR2 YNNKEL (reference sequence). For the CDR3, the DNA is TGTGCCAGCAGCGGCCGGGCCCGAAGCCACAGTATGAACACTGAAGCTTTCTTT. The encoded protein is CASSGRARSHSMNTEAFF.

This clonotype was seen only a few times. The chain joins TRBV4-1 to TRBJ2-5; unclear D gene. The CDR3 extends over 14 amino acids. Germline V gene lookup returns CDR1 MGHRA and CDR2 YSYEKL. V lost 3 bases and J lost 5, with 13 bases in between. CDR3 nucleotide sequence: TGCGCCAGCAGCCAGTTTAACAGTCGGGAGACCCAGTACTTC. Translated: CASSQFNSRETQYF.

This clonotype was observed a few times. V usage is TRBV12-3 or TRBV12-4 and J usage is TRBJ2-3; D call uncertain. Trimming cost V 5 bases and J 5 bases, with 8 bases left between them. The CDR3 totals 12 residues. The CDR3 region has the DNA TGTGCCAGCAGTGACTTGGGAGATACGCAGTATTTT. Amino acids: CASSDLGDTQYF.

The V and J genes are TRBV28 and TRBJ1-6; possibly TRBD1 for D (5 bases). Germline V gene lookup returns CDR1 MDHEN and CDR2 SYDVKM. CDR3 length: 16 amino acids. With 6 bases removed from V and 5 bases from J, the gap between germline ends came to 17 bases. DNA of the CDR3: TGTGCCAGCAGCCCTTTTCCGATCAGGGATAATTCACCCCTCCACTTT. This codes for CASSPFPIRDNSPLHF.

The chain is built from TRBV20-1 and TRBJ1-6; 8 nucleotides align to TRBD1. V was pared by 5 bases and J by 8 bases, with 5 bases of the junction left unmatched. CDR3 size: 13 residues. The germline V gene has CDR1 DFQATT and CDR2 SNEGSKA (reference sequence). CDR3 DNA: TGCAGTGCTCAAGAACAGGGGGATTCACCCCTCCACTTT. Encoded protein: CSAQEQGDSPLHF.

The rearrangement uses TRBV5-1 and TRBJ2-7; TRBD2 matches 13 bases. Germline V gene lookup returns CDR1 SGHRS and CDR2 YFSETQ. The CDR3 consists of 15 residues. Trimming took 4 bases from V and 2 from J; bases not matched to a gene: 3. The CDR3: CASSDGTSGAYEQYF. For the CDR3, the DNA is TGCGCCAGCAGCGACGGGACTAGCGGGGCCTACGAGCAGTACTTC.

This rearrangement joins TRBV30 to TRBJ2-1; 10 positions match TRBD1. CDR1 and CDR2 from the germline V gene are GTSNPN and SVGIG (reference sequence). After removal of 1 base from V and 7 bases from J, the junction contained 4 bases not matched to a gene. This CDR3 region has 14 residues. CDR3 bases: TGTGCCTGGAGTGAGGGACAGGGGTTAAATGAGCAGTTCTTC. Encoded protein: CAWSEGQGLNEQFF.

This clonotype has only a few counts. This sequence joins TRBV7-2 and TRBJ2-7, with D perhaps TRBD1 (6 bases). The CDR3 consists of 15 residues. Trimming cost V 5 bases and J 3 bases, with 17 bases left between them. Germline V gene data show CDR1 as SGHTA and CDR2 as FQGNSA. The CDR3 DNA is TGTGCCAGCAGCGAAATACAGGGATGGGTCTACGAGCAGTACTTC. Translating gives CASSEIQGWVYEQYF. Full variable domain (rest looked up from reference TRBV7-2 and TRBJ2-7): GAGVSQSPSNKVTEKGKDVELRCDPISGHTALYWYRQSLGQGLEFLIYFQGNSAPDKSGLPSDRFSAERTGGSVSTLTIQRTQQEDSAVYLCASSEIQGWVYEQYFGPGTRLTVT.

This chain joins TRBV5-4 and TRBJ2-5, with D perhaps TRBD2 (5 bases). Germline V gene sequence: CDR1 SGHNT, CDR2 YYREEE (reference sequence). The CDR3 totals 14 residues. Trimming pared 4 bases from V and 5 bases from J, leaving 15 bases between. The chain's CDR3 is CASSNGLERETQYF. The CDR3 DNA is TGTGCCAGCAGCAACGGACTGGAGCGGGAGACCCAGTACTTC.

This clonotype appeared a few times. The V gene is TRBV24-1, the J gene TRBJ2-5; 14 bases match TRBD2. CDR1 and CDR2 (germline): KGHDR, SFDVKD. V lost 6 bases and J lost 3; bases outside the gene matches: 8. CDR3 length: 17 amino acids. The CDR3 nucleotides are TGTGCCACCAGTCCCGGGACTAGCGGGGGTAGTGAAGAGACCCAGTACTTC. This gives the protein CATSPGTSGGSEETQYF.

In this sample, this clonotype turned up once. This chain connects TRBV2 to TRBJ2-5; TRBD2 matches 11 bases. Looked up from germline, CDR1 is SNHLY and CDR2 is FYNNEI. V shed 6 bases, J shed 4 bases, and the junction held 13 bases outside the gene matches. The CDR3 consists of 17 residues. The CDR3 nucleotides read TGTGCCAGCAGCGGTAGTATTACTAGCGGGAGCTCAGAGACCCAGTACTTC. Amino acid sequence: CASSGSITSGSSETQYF.

The gene calls are TRBV5-1 and TRBJ1-1; D not certain. CDR1 SGHRS and CDR2 YFSETQ come from the germline V gene. V gave up 1 base and J gave up 0 bases, with 10 bases separating them. The CDR3 loop spans 15 amino acids. The CDR3, as DNA: TGCGCCAGCAGCTTGACATACCCTATGAACACTGAAGCTTTCTTT. This translates into CASSLTYPMNTEAFF. The full variable domain, with the rest looked up from reference TRBV5-1 and TRBJ1-1, is KAGVTQTPRYLIKTRGQQVTLSCSPISGHRSVSWYQQTPGQGLQFLFEYFSETQRNKGNFPGRFSGRQFSNSRSEMNVSTLELGDSALYLCASSLTYPMNTEAFFGQGTRLTVV.

V usage is TRBV29-1 and J usage is TRBJ1-2; the D is unclear. The CDR3 length is 12 residues. V dropped 4 bases and J dropped 3 bases, with 9 bases sitting between them. Germline-derived CDR1 and CDR2 are SQVTM and ANQGSEA. The DNA for the CDR3 is TGCAGCGTTGCAGAACAGTACTATGGCTACACCTTC. The encoded protein is CSVAEQYYGYTF.

The chain carries TRBV7-3 and TRBJ2-1; possible D gene TRBD2, 6 bases. Germline CDR1 and CDR2: SGHTA and FQGTGA. This CDR3 contains 13 residues. The V gene lost 2 bases and the J gene lost 13 bases, with 15 bases spanning the gap. The CDR3 is CASSLAGTPKQFF. CDR3 nucleotides: TGTGCCAGCAGCTTAGCGGGGACCCCTAAACAGTTCTTC. The variable domain in full, with the rest retrieved from reference TRBV7-3 and TRBJ2-1, is GAGVSQTPSNKVTEKGKYVELRCDPISGHTALYWYRQSLGQGPEFLIYFQGTGAADDSGLPNDRFFAVRPEGSVSTLKIQRTERGDSAVYLCASSLAGTPKQFFGPGTRLTVL.

This clonotype occurred a few times. The chain has TRBV20-1 and TRBJ1-5; 7 bases agree with TRBD1. The CDR3 is made up of 14 amino acids. Losses at the gene ends were 6 bases for V and 0 bases for J; bases not matched to a gene: 5. Germline V gives CDR1 DFQATT, CDR2 SNEGSKA (reference sequence). The CDR3 loop is CSASQGVSNQPQHF. The DNA for the CDR3 is TGCAGTGCGTCTCAGGGGGTTAGCAATCAGCCCCAGCATTTT.

The rearrangement links TRBV10-1 to TRBJ2-7, with TRBD2 matching over 11 bases. Germline values: CDR1 WNHNN, CDR2 SYGVQD (reference sequence). This CDR3 contains 15 residues. The V segment lost 1 base and the J segment 5 bases; nucleotides outside the gene matches: 4. CDR3 DNA sequence: TGCGCCAGCAGTGAGTTAGCGGGGGGGGAGGACGAGCAGTACTTC. Its protein product is CASSELAGGEDEQYF.

The rearrangement joins TRBV7-2 to TRBJ2-1; the D is unclear. This CDR3 region has 16 residues. With 5 bases removed from V and 0 bases from J, the gap between germline ends came to 14 bases. Germline lookup yields CDR1 SGHTA and CDR2 FQGNSA. The CDR3 DNA follows: TGTGCCAGCAGCCGTCCGATAGTCAGCTCCTACAATGAGCAGTTCTTC. Its protein is CASSRPIVSSYNEQFF.

This clonotype appeared a few times. The CDR3 DNA follows: TGTGCCATCAGTAATGGACCGGTCCCTAACTATGGCTACACCTTC. Its protein product is CAISNGPVPNYGYTF. V gene TRBV10-3 combines with J gene TRBJ1-2; D is unresolved. CDR3 length equals 15 residues. CDR1 is ENHRY, CDR2 SYGVKD, per germline. Trimming removed 5 bases at V and 0 bases at J, with 13 bases between.